This T cell receptor beta chain is drawn from a study of blood T cell repertoires in COVID-19. Across the study: The origin of the acute and convalescent COVID-19 samples was the United States, Italy and Spain. The cDNA or gDNA used as material had been derived from T cells, B-cell-depleted T cells, or PBMCs.

The authors' processing: Reference gene primers were amplified, and this amplification served to estimate nucleated cell counts. This table comes from immunoSEQ multiplex PCR, and its TCRdb copy is limited to in-frame clones, with some not included. The D gene and trimming were derived from the DNA, and the V and J assignments and clone size from that table. Here the sample spans some 150,000 clones, 88% being singletons. The source of this sequence is a human donor in a cohort sampled during active COVID-19. The sample comprised peripheral blood.

The DNA of the CDR3 is TGTGCCAGTAGTTTAGGGGGGCGCGGATCCGGAGAGACCCAGTACTTC. This translates into CASSLGGRGSGETQYF. The V and J genes are TRBV19 and TRBJ2-5; D assignment may be TRBD1 or TRBD2 (6 bases each). The CDR3 sequence is 16 residues long. Per germline, CDR1 LNHDA and CDR2 SQIVND (reference sequence). V was pared by 5 bases and J by 4 bases, with 20 bases between.